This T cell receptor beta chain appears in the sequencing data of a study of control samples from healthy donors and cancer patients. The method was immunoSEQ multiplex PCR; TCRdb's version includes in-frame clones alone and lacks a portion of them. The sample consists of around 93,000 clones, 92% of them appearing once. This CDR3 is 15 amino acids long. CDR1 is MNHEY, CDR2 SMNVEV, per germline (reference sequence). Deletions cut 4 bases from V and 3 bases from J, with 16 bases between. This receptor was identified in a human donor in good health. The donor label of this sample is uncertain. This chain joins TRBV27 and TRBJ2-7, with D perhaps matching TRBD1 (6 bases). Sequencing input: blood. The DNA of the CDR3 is TGTGCCAGCAGTTATAAGCAGGGGTTTTTCTACGAGCAGTACTTC. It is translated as CASSYKQGFFYEQYF.